This entry lists 5 T cell receptor beta chains sequenced from one sample in a study of regulatory T cells in long-lasting Graves disease. The TCR beta library used iRepertoire HTBI primers with Arm-PCR amplification of CDR3. TCRdb reprocessed the multiplex PCR reads via MiXCR and lists one record per CDR3 protein. This table has roughly 610,000 distinct CDR3 sequences, 16% appearing once. Time point defined: newly diagnosed GD, antithyroid drugs for less than 3 months. RNA extracted from PBMCs served as the sequencing template. The same specimen was also included in a second study, on T cells in Graves' hyperthyroidism and ophthalmopathy.

The sample was peripheral blood mononuclear cells (PBMCs), taken at new diagnosis, from a patient treated with antithyroid drugs. All receptors come from a man aged 18 to 30 with Graves disease.

This clonotype was picked up a small number of times. This chain joins TRBV18 and TRBJ1-2, with 7 bases fitting TRBD1. This CDR3 is 15 amino acids long. The V gene end was trimmed by 3 bases and the J gene end by 8 bases; junction bases not matched to a gene: 12. CDR1 is KGHSH and CDR2 is LQKENI in the germline V gene. CDR3 nucleotide sequence: TGTGCCAGCTCACCTTTCAACAGGGGCGTGGAAGGCTACACCTTC. As protein: CASSPFNRGVEGYTF.

This clonotype appeared once. The chain combines TRBV7-2 with TRBJ2-1, with D maybe TRBD2 (6 bases). The V gene lost 3 bases and the J gene lost 0 bases, with 18 bases spanning the gap. CDR1 is SGHTA and CDR2 is FQGNSA in the germline V gene. The length of the CDR3 is 18 residues. CDR3 loop: CASSFGPGRLDSYNEQFF. CDR3 nucleotides: TGTGCCAGCAGCTTTGGGCCGGGGAGACTAGACTCCTACAATGAGCAGTTCTTC.

The chain carries TRBV28 and TRBJ2-3; 12 bases map to TRBD2. The germline gives CDR1 MDHEN, CDR2 SYDVKM. J gave up 5 bases and V 6 bases, and 9 bases lay outside the gene matches. This CDR3 comprises 16 residues. This chain's CDR3 is CASSRLAGGPGDTQYF. DNA for the CDR3: TGTGCCAGCAGCCGGCTAGCGGGAGGGCCGGGAGATACGCAGTATTTT.

In its sample, this clonotype was seen many times. The chain links TRBV7-9 to TRBJ2-5; the D gene is possibly TRBD1 (7 bases). This CDR3 comprises 17 residues. From germline, CDR1 is SEHNR and CDR2 FQNEAQ (reference sequence). Trimming took off 5 bases at V and 5 bases at J, with 24 bases between the two ends. The CDR3 nucleotides read TGTGCCAGCAGCCCCAATAGGGGACAGCAGGCGGGGGAGACCCAGTACTTC. Protein sequence: CASSPNRGQQAGETQYF.

The J gene is TRBJ1-6, the V gene TRBV2, with 9 positions matching TRBD1. This CDR3 has 15 amino acids. Germline V gene lookup returns CDR1 SNHLY and CDR2 FYNNEI. The trim removed 6 bases at V and 7 bases at J, leaving 7 bases unmatched. The CDR3 reads CASSPRTGVNSPLHF. The CDR3 coding sequence is TGTGCCAGCAGCCCCCGGACAGGGGTAAATTCACCCCTCCACTTT.